This TCR beta chain is from a study of early T cells in non-severe SARS-CoV-2 infection. Study-wide context: Bulk RNA taken from unsorted whole blood was sequenced, leaving chains unpaired. Findings and caveats of the study: Comparison of clonotypes with VDJdb favored anti-spike CD8 responses while missing private and CD4 specificities.

To note about this clonotype: What it binds is unknown.

The CDR3 spans 14 residues. Germline assignment: CDR1 SSHAT and CDR2 FNYEAQ (reference sequence). Losses at the gene ends were 6 bases for V and 4 bases for J; bases not matched to a gene: 7. Unique molecular identifiers were attached to individual cDNA molecules. TCRdb processed the 5' RACE reads anew with MiXCR; each CDR3 protein has one entry. The table includes 40,000 to 55,000 distinct CDR3 sequences, about 9.8% detected once. The sequenced sample consisted of whole blood. The chain has TRBV7-7 and TRBJ2-5, with 8 positions matching TRBD2. The TCR was taken from an adult who was a healthcare worker with PCR-confirmed SARS-CoV-2 infection or an uninfected control (not recorded which). This chain's CDR3 is CASSPGGGSETQYF. CDR3 nucleotides: TGTGCCAGCAGTCCGGGAGGGGGGTCAGAGACCCAGTACTTC.